One TCR beta chain is described in this entry. Its antigen remains unknown. This sample stems from a study of a mutant IDH1 vaccine in newly diagnosed glioma. The wider study: During weeks 1, 3, 5, 7, 11, 15, 19 and 23, patients received eight vaccinations.

The protocol was immunoSEQ multiplex PCR, while the TCRdb copy is restricted to in-frame clones and leaves out a portion. The profile covers roughly 60,000 clones, with around 84% appearing a single time and 4% taken by the ten largest. Specified time point: week 23, last vaccination. The investigators gave 300 ug of mutant IDH1 20-mer peptide in each vaccine dose, together with topical imiquimod. Germline values: CDR1 SEHNR, CDR2 FQNEAQ (reference sequence). V lost 5 bases and J lost 0; bases outside the gene matches: 6. This CDR3 region has 18 residues. The sequences come from PBMCs, collected from a glioma patient whose treatment included an IDH1 peptide vaccine. J is TRBJ2-2 and V is TRBV7-9; 13 bases fit TRBD2. The source is a man aged 25 to 40 with glioma. The CDR3 here is CASSPRLAGGPNTGELFF. The CDR3 region has the DNA TGTGCCAGCAGCCCTCGACTAGCGGGGGGTCCGAACACCGGGGAGCTGTTTTTT.